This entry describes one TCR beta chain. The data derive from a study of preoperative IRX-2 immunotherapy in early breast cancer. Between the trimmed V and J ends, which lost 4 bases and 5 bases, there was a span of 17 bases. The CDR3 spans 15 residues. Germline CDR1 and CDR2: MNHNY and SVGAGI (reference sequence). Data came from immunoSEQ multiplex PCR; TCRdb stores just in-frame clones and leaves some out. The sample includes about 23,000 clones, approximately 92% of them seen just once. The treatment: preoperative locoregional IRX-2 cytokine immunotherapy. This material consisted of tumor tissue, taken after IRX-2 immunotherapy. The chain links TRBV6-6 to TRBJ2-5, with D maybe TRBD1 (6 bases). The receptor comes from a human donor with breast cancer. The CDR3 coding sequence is TGTGCCAGCAGTTCCTCGCATCCAGGACAGGAGACCCAGTACTTC. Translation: CASSSSHPGQETQYF.